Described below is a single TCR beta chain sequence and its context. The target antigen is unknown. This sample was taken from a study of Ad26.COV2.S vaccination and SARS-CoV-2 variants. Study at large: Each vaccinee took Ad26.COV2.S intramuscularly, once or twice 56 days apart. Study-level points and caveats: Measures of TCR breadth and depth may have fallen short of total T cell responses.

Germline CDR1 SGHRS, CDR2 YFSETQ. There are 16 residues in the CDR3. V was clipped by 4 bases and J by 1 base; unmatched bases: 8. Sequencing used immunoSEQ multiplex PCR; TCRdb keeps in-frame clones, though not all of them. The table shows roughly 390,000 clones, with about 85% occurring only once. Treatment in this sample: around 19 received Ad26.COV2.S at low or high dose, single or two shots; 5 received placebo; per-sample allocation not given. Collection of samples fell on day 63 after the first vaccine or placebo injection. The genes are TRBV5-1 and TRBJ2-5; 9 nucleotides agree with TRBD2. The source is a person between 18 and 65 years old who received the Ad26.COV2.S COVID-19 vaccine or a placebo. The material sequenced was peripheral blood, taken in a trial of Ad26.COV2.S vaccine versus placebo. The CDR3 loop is CASSKSTSGFQETQYF. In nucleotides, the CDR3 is TGCGCCAGCAGCAAATCGACTAGCGGTTTCCAAGAGACCCAGTACTTC.